The present entry profiles one TCR beta chain with its context. The sample originates from a study of blood T cell repertoires in COVID-19. Study overall: Acute and convalescent COVID-19 samples came from the United States, Italy and Spain.

There are 15 residues in the CDR3. In germline, CDR1 is MDHEN, CDR2 SYDVKM. Trimming pared 8 bases from V and 0 bases from J, leaving 11 bases between. Study processing details: Amplification from reference gene primers served as the basis for estimated nucleated cell counts. Here immunoSEQ multiplex PCR was the method, and the copy in TCRdb shows in-frame clones only, minus some. V and J calls and clone size are copied from that table; D and trimming were computed from the DNA. The data contain fewer than 250,000 clones, less than 90% of them singletons. Sequencing was carried out using peripheral blood. The sequence was obtained from a man between 25 and 39 years old with active or convalescent COVID-19. The rearrangement uses TRBV28 and TRBJ2-6; D is unclear. This CDR3 is CASGGRRSGANVLTF. For the CDR3, the DNA is TGTGCCAGCGGCGGCAGACGCTCTGGGGCCAACGTCCTGACTTTC.